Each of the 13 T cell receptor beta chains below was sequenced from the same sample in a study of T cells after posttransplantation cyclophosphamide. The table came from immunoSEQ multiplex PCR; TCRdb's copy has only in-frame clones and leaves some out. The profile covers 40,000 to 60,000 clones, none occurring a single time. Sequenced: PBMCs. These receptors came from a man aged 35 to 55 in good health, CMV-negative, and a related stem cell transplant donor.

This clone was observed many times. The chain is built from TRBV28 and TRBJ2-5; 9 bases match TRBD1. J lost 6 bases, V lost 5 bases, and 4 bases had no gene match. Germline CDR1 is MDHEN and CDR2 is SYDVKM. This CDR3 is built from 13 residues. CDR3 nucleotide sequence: TGTGCCAGCAGTCACAGGGGGCTGAAGACCCAGTACTTC. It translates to CASSHRGLKTQYF.

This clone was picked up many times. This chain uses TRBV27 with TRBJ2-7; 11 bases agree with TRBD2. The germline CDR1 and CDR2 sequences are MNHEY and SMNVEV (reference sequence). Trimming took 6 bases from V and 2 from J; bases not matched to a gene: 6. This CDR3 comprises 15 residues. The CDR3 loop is CASSLTSGRTYEQYF. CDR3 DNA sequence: TGTGCCAGCAGCCTCACTAGCGGGAGAACCTACGAGCAGTACTTC.

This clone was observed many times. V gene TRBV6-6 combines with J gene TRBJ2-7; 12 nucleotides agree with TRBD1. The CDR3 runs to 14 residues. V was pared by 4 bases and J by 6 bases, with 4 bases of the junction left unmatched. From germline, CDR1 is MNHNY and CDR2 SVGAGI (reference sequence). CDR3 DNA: TGTGCCAGCAGTTCCGGGACAGGGGGCGGCGAGCAGTACTTC. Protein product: CASSSGTGGGEQYF.

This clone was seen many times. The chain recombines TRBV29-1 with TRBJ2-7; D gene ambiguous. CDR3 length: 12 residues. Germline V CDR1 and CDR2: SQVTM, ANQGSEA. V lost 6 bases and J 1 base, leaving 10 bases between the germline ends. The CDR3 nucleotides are TGCAGCGTCCGACTGGATTCCTACGAGCAGTACTTC. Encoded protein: CSVRLDSYEQYF.

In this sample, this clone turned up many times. The CDR3, as DNA: TGCAGCGTCGGGGGAGGTCACACTGAAGCTTTCTTT. Its translation is CSVGGGHTEAFF. This chain uses TRBV29-1 with TRBJ1-1; maybe TRBD1 (5 bases). The germline V gene has CDR1 SQVTM and CDR2 ANQGSEA. Between the trimmed V and J ends, which lost 6 bases and 3 bases, there was a span of 11 bases. The CDR3 covers 12 residues.

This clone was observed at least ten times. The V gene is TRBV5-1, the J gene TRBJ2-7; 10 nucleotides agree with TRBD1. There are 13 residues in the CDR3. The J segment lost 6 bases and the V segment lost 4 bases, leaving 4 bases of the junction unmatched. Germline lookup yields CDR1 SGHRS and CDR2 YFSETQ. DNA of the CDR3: TGCGCCAGCAGCCAGACAGGGGGCGGCGAGCAGTACTTC. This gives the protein CASSQTGGGEQYF.

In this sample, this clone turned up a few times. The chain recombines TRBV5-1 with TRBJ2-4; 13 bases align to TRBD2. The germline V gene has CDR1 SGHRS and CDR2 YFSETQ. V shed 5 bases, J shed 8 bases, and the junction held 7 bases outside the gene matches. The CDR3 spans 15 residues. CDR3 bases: TGCGCCAGCAGACCAGGACTAGCGGGAGTCGACATTCAGTACTTC. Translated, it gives CASRPGLAGVDIQYF.

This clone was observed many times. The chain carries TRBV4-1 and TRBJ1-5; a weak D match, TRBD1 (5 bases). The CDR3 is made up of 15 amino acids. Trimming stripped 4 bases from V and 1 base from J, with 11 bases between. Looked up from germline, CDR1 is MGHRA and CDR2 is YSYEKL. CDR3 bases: TGCGCCAGCAGCCTGAGGCAGGGCAGCAATCAGCCCCAGCATTTT. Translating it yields CASSLRQGSNQPQHF.

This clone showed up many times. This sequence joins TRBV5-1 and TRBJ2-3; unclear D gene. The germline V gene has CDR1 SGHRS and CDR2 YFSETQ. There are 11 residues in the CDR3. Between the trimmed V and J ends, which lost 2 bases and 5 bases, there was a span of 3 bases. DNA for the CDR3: TGCGCCAGCAGCTTCAAAGATACGCAGTATTTT. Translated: CASSFKDTQYF.

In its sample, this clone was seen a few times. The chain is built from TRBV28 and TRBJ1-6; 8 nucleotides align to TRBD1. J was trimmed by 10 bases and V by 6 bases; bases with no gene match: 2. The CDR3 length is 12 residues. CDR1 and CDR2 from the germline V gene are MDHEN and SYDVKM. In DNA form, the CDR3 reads TGTGCCAGCAGGGACAGGGACTCACCCCTCCACTTT. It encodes CASRDRDSPLHF.

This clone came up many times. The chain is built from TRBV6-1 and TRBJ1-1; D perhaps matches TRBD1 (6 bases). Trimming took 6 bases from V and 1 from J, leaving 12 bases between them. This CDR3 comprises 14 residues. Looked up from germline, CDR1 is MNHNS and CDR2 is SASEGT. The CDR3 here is CASSQRDTNTEAFF. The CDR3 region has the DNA TGTGCCAGCAGCCAAAGGGACACGAACACTGAAGCTTTCTTT.

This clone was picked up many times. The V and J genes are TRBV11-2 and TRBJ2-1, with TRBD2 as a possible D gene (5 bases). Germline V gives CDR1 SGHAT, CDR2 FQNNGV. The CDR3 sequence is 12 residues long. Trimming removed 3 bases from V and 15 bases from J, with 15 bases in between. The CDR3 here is CASSFADYRLFF. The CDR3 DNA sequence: TGTGCCAGCAGCTTCGCTGACTATAGGTTGTTCTTC.

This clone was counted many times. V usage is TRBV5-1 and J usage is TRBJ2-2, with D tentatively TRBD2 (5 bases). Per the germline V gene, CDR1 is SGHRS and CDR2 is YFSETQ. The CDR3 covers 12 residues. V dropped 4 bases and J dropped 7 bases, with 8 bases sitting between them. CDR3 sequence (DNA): TGCGCCAGCAGCCTCGAGGGCGGGGAGCTGTTTTTT. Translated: CASSLEGGELFF.